The rows below give T cell receptor beta chains drawn from one sample of a study of response to subunit inactivated influenza vaccine. TCRdb independently ran MiXCR on the RT-PCR reads; one entry per CDR3 protein. The sample records 600,000 to 850,000 distinct CDR3 sequences, 12% to 15% being singletons. The source material was PBMCs from blood, sampled roughly 2 weeks before vaccination. The receptors here all came from a middle-aged man who received an inactivated influenza vaccine. The conserved cysteine and the conserved F or W are not part of the CDR3 here. Fields, in order: clone size, V gene, CDR3 protein. Only part of the rows carry a size: once, few, many, or a class if the clone is expanded.

few	TRBV5-1	ASSLTGGDLGEQY
NA	TRBV5-6	ASRGKLGRNTEAF
NA	TRBV5-6	ASSPLRRSSYEQY
many	TRBV4-3	ASSQGYRDRQETQY
NA	TRBV6-1	ASSLGRAGVSAETQY
many	TRBV6-2/TRBV6-3	ASSYFRNPIEKLF
few	TRBV29-1	SVEGWRDPQGYYNEQF
few	TRBV6-2/TRBV6-3	ASSYSTGIYGYT
few	TRBV6-2/TRBV6-3	ASGGGGTYEQY
NA	TRBV7-8	ASSLSSGGAKEQY
few	TRBV2	ASSVGRGTNYGYT
NA	TRBV18	ASSPPLTPEKLF
NA	TRBV27	ASSAGGNHEQY
NA	TRBV4-1	ASSFVGADTQY
NA	TRBV30	AWSVRGSSSYEQY
NA	TRBV29-1	SVQGAPGYGYT
NA	TRBV28	ASRPGRIRHEQY
few	TRBV7-2	ASSQTSGSWYEQY
few	TRBV7-9	ASSHAKGNEQF
NA	TRBV30	ALSGPNNEQF
few	TRBV11-2	ASSWSTGGYSPSTDTQY
NA	TRBV29-1	SVPRGKDGYT
many	TRBV15	ATSSKEEGGDGTGELF
few	TRBV4-1	ASSQDSVGWVPQH
NA	TRBV5-1	ASSLGRAATNEKLF
many	TRBV10-3	AISEEDSPTDTQY
NA	TRBV20-1	SASAVETQY
few	TRBV7-9	ASGYGNQPQH
few	TRBV19	ASSAGSRNIQY
few	TRBV11-3	ASSSPGQSNEQF
NA	TRBV5-1	ASSLRRQAYEQY
many	TRBV5-1	ASSLRVQETQY
NA	TRBV7-2	ASSLPGGPPLH
NA	TRBV7-9	ASSLRPSTEAF
few	TRBV5-1	ASSPDTSSPLH
few	TRBV2	ASSSDTRETQY
few	TRBV20-1	SARRAEHVGELF
few	TRBV5-5	ASSSSRGAWNEQF
NA	TRBV6-1	ASSGERNPPYNEQF
many	TRBV25-1	ASSDVHEQF
few	TRBV7-9	ASSPRLGEQY
many	TRBV28	ASREGRQSYNEQF
NA	TRBV7-8	ASSFRVGAATEAF
many	TRBV15	ATATGFSSTDTQY
NA	TRBV29-1	SVEGGTAGELF
NA	TRBV6-1	AILRGQGSTDTQY
many	TRBV29-1	SVLPAWTSGRGEQY
NA	TRBV27	ASSLGPPSGELF
few	TRBV29-1	SVVPGLAGGPLLGYNEQF
few	TRBV2	ASSGRTEQETQY
few	TRBV6-1	ASSPGQGIREQY
few	TRBV10-3	AIRVTSSNEQF
NA	TRBV7-8	ASSLVTGRAGELF
few	TRBV20-1	RPRNLAGGTYEQY
NA	TRBV30	ASTAENYGYT